The TCR beta chain under discussion was sequenced for a study of cytomegalovirus exposure and HLA in healthy donors. Details on this clone: Its cognate antigen is unknown.

The study, taken as a whole, reports: Accurate predictions that matched the HLA-A and HLA-B alleles of most subjects were reportedly made from TCR beta sequences.

The PCR was carried out with 60 Vbeta primers and 13 Jbeta primers. The assay was immunoSEQ multiplex PCR, and TCRdb's table has in-frame clones only and misses some. Counted here are 100,000 to 150,000 clones, about 71% occurring once; the ten biggest clones make up roughly 3%. This CDR3 spans 14 amino acids. V lost 5 bases to trimming and J lost 6 bases; unmatched junction nucleotides: 5. Germline assignment: CDR1 MNHEY and CDR2 SMNVEV (reference sequence). The chain combines TRBV27 with TRBJ2-7, with 12 nucleotides matching TRBD2. The sequence derives from a woman between 45 and 65 years old in good health and CMV-seronegative. Sequenced: PBMCs. CDR3 bases: TGTGCCAGCAGTCGACTAGCGGGAGCATTCGAGCAGTACTTC. Translation gives CASSRLAGAFEQYF.